This T cell receptor beta chain was found in a study of blood T cell repertoires in COVID-19. The overall study: Collection of acute and convalescent COVID-19 samples took place in the United States, Italy and Spain.

CDR1 is MNHNY and CDR2 is SVGAGI in the germline V gene (reference sequence). This CDR3 is built from 16 residues. The V gene lost 0 bases and the J gene lost 2 bases, with 12 bases spanning the gap. Authors' data handling: By means of reference gene primer amplification, nucleated cell counts were estimated. The method was immunoSEQ multiplex PCR; TCRdb's version includes in-frame clones alone and lacks a portion of them. The V and J calls and the clone size are those of that table, but D and trimming were determined from the DNA. Counted here are fewer than 250,000 clones, roughly 85% occurring once; the ten biggest clones make up approximately 2.6%.

The chain recombines TRBV6-6 with TRBJ2-3; the D is unclear. The sequence came from a woman in her seventies with active or convalescent COVID-19. Sequencing was performed on peripheral blood. The CDR3 bases are TGTGCCAGCAGTTACTCGTCCTCGGCGGTCACAGATACGCAGTATTTT. Protein product: CASSYSSSAVTDTQYF.